This T cell receptor beta chain was profiled in a study of OX40 agonist ivuxolimab in advanced cancers. Overall study: Patients were dosed intravenously with ivuxolimab at 0.01 to 10 mg/kg every 2 weeks. Overall study results and limits: At 0.1 to 3.0 mg/kg and by week 6, CD4+ and CD8+ T cells in the blood had expanded clonally.

Collection of blood occurred at baseline, at cycle 4 day 1, and at cycle 7 day 1. Method: immunoSEQ multiplex PCR; TCRdb's copy keeps in-frame clones and lacks some. Seen here are some 90,000 clones, about 89% observed once, and the top ten hold about 4%. A note on this clone: What it binds is unknown.

This TCR was recovered from an adult with an advanced solid tumor such as melanoma, head and neck, liver or kidney cancer. The material was CD4+ or CD8+ T cells sorted from blood, obtained in a trial of the OX40 agonist ivuxolimab.

The CDR3 protein is CAWRPQGSSYGYTF. As DNA, the CDR3 is TGTGCCTGGAGGCCTCAGGGTTCCTCCTATGGCTACACCTTC. V gene TRBV30 combines with J gene TRBJ1-2; possible D gene TRBD1, 5 bases. Trimming pared 3 bases from V and 4 bases from J, leaving 15 bases between. Germline assignment: CDR1 GTSNPN and CDR2 SVGIG (reference sequence). The CDR3 spans 14 residues.